The clone carrying this TCR beta chain was recorded at least ten times. Its antigen is currently unknown. Each CDR3 protein gets one entry after TCRdb re-called the 5' RACE reads with MiXCR. The data contain under 150,000 distinct CDR3 sequences, less than 9.5% of them singletons. The V gene end was trimmed by 6 bases and the J gene end by 10 bases; junction bases not matched to a gene: 7. Germline values: CDR1 DFQATT, CDR2 SNEGSKA (reference sequence). The CDR3 contains 13 residues. The data were taken from a study of T cells after yellow fever vaccination. Study observations and caveats: There was a small share of clonotypes that showed up in both the CD4 and CD8 compartments.

This sequence was found in a man aged 25-45 years who received the YFV17D yellow fever vaccine. This sample comprised CD4+ T cells sorted from PBMCs, obtained 5 days after the yellow fever booster vaccination. The rearrangement links TRBV20-1 to TRBJ1-6, with 9 bases identical to TRBD1. This CDR3 is CSAKRTGESPLHF. CDR3 DNA: TGCAGTGCAAAAAGGACAGGGGAATCACCCCTCCACTTT.